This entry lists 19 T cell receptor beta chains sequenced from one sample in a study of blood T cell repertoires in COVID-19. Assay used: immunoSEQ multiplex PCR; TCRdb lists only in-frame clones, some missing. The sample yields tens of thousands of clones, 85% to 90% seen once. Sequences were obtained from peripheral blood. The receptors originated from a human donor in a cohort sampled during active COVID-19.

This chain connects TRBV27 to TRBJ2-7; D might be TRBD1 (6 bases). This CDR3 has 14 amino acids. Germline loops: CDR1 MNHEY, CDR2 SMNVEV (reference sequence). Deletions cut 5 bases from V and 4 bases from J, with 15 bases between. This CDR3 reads CASSRFRTAYEQYV. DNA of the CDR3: TGTGCCAGCAGTCGTTTCCGGACAGCGTACGAGCAGTACGTC.

The DNA of the CDR3 is TGTGCCAGCAGTTTAGGATCCCCGGGACAGGGGGCTAAGTACTTC. Residues: CASSLGSPGQGAKYF. This sequence joins TRBV28 and TRBJ2-7; TRBD1 agrees at 12 bases. V shed 2 bases and J 11 bases; nucleotides not matched to a gene: 10. The CDR3 has 15 amino acids. Germline CDR1 is MDHEN and CDR2 is SYDVKM. Full variable domain (rest looked up from reference TRBV28 and TRBJ2-7): DVKVTQSSRYLVKRTGEKVFLECVQDMDHENMFWYRQDPGLGLRLIYFSYDVKMKEKGDIPEGYSVSREKKERFSLILESASTNQTSMYLCASSLGSPGQGAKYFGPGTRLTVT.

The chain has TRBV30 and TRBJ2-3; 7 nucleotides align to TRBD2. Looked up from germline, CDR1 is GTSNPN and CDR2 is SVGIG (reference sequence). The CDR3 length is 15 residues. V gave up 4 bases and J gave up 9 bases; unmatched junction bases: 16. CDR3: CAWTEPLAAPVTQYF. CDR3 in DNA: TGTGCCTGGACTGAACCGCTAGCGGCTCCGGTCACGCAGTATTTT.

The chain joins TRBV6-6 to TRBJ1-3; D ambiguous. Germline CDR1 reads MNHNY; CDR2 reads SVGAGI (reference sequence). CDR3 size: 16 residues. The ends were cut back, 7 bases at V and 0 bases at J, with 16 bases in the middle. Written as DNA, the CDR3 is TGTGCCAGCAACGGGATAAAGGGCCTCTCTGGAAACACCATATATTTT. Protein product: CASNGIKGLSGNTIYF.

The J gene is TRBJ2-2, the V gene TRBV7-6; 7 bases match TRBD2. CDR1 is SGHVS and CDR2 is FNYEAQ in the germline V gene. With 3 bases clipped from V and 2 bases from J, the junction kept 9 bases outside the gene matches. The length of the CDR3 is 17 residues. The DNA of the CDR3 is TGTGCCAGCAGCTTTGGGGGTCTAGCGGATAACACCGGGGAGCTGTTTTTT. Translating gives CASSFGGLADNTGELFF.

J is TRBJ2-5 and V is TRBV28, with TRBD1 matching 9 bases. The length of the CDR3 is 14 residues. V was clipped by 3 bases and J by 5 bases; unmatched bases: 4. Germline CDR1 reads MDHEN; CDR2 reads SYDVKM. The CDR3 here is CASSFTGGRETQYF. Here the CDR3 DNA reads TGTGCCAGCAGTTTTACAGGGGGCCGGGAGACCCAGTACTTC.

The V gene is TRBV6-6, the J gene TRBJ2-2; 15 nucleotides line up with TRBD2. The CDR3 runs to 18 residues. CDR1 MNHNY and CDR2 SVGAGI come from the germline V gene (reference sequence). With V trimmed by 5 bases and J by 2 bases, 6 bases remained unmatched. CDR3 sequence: CASSPRTSGRGNTGELFF. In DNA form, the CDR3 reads TGTGCCAGCAGTCCTAGGACTAGCGGGAGGGGAAACACCGGGGAGCTGTTTTTT.

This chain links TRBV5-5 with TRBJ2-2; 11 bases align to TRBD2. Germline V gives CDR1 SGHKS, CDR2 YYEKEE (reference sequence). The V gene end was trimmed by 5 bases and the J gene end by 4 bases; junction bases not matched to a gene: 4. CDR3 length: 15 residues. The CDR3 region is CASRLAGAVTGELFF. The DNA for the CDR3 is TGTGCCAGCAGACTAGCGGGAGCGGTCACCGGGGAGCTGTTTTTT.

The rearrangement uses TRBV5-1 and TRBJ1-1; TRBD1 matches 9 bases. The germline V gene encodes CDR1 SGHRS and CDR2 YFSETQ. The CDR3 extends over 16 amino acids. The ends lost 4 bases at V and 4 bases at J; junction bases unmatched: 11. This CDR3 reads CASSTLTGGVGTEAFF. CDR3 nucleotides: TGCGCCAGCAGCACGCTTACAGGGGGCGTTGGCACTGAAGCTTTCTTT.

CDR3 amino acids: CASSFTMGNTEAFF. CDR3 bases: TGTGCCAGCAGCTTTACTATGGGGAACACTGAAGCTTTCTTT. The gene calls are TRBV5-4 and TRBJ1-1; D uncertain. Germline values: CDR1 SGHNT, CDR2 YYREEE (reference sequence). The CDR3 runs to 14 residues. The V end lost 2 bases, the J end lost 1 base, and 9 bases lay between the germline ends.

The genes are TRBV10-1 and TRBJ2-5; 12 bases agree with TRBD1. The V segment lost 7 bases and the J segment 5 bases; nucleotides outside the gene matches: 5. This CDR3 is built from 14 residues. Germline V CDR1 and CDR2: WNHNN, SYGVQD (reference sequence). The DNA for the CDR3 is TGCGCCAGCACCGGGACAGGGGGCGCGGAGACCCAGTACTTC. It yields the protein CASTGTGGAETQYF.

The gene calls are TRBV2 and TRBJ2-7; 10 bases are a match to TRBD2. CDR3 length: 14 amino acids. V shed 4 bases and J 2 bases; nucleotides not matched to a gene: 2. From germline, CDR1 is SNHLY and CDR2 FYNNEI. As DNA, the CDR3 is TGTGCCAGCAGTGCAGGACTAGCGGCCTACGAGCAGTACTTC. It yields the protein CASSAGLAAYEQYF.

The CDR3 DNA reads TGTGCCAGCAGCTTAGTGACAGGGGCGGGGGGGGCCAACGTCCTGACTTTC. Amino acids: CASSLVTGAGGANVLTF. The rearrangement links TRBV7-9 to TRBJ2-6; TRBD1 aligns across 8 bases. The germline V gene has CDR1 SEHNR and CDR2 FQNEAQ (reference sequence). V shed 1 base and J 4 bases; nucleotides not matched to a gene: 6. The CDR3 consists of 17 residues. Full variable domain (remainder filled in from reference TRBV7-9 and TRBJ2-6): DTGVSQNPRHKITKRGQNVTFRCDPISEHNRLYWYRQTLGQGPEFLTYFQNEAQLEKSRLLSDRFSAERPKGSFSTLEIQRTEQGDSAMYLCASSLVTGAGGANVLTFGAGSRLTVL.

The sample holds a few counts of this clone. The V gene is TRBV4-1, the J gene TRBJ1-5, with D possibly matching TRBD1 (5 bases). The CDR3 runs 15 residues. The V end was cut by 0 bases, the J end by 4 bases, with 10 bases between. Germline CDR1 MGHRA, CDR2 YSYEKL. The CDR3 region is CASSQDGAGNQPQHF. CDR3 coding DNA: TGCGCCAGCAGCCAAGACGGGGCGGGGAATCAGCCCCAGCATTTT.

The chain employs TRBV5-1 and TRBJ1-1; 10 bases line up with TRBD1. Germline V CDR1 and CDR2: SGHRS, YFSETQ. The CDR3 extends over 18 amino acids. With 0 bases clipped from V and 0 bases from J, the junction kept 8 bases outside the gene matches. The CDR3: CASSLDGTGDPMNTEAFF. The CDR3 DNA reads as TGCGCCAGCAGCTTGGACGGGACAGGGGACCCTATGAACACTGAAGCTTTCTTT.

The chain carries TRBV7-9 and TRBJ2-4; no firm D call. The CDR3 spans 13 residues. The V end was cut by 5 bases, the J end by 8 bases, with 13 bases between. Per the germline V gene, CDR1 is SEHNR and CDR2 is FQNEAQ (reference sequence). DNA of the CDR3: TGTGCCAGCAGCGCCAACCCTGGAGACATTCAGTACTTC. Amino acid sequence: CASSANPGDIQYF.

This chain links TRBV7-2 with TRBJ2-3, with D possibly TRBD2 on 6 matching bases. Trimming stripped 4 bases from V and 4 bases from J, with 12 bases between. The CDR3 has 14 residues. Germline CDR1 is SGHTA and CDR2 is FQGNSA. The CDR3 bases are TGTGCCAGCAGCTCGCCGGGACTTCCAGATACGCAGTATTTT. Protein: CASSSPGLPDTQYF.

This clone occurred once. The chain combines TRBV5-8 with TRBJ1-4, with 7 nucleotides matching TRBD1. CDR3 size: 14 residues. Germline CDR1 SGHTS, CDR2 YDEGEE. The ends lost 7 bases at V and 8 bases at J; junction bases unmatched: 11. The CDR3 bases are TGTGCCAGCGCACACAGGGGTATTTCGGAAAAACTGTTTTTT. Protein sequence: CASAHRGISEKLFF.

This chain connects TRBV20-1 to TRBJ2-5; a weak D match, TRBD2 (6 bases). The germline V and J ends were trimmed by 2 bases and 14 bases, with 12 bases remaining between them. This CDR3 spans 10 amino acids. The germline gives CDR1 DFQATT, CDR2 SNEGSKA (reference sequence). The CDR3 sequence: CSARRSGFYF. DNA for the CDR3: TGCAGTGCTAGACGTAGCGGTTTCTACTTC.